Each of the 25 T cell receptor beta chains below was sequenced from the same sample in a study of CD4+ T cells in melanoma. This table comes from immunoSEQ multiplex PCR, and its TCRdb copy is limited to in-frame clones, with some not included. The sample includes fewer than 55,000 clones, about 91% of them seen just once. The source material was peripheral blood. The receptors originated from a human donor with melanoma.

This chain links TRBV19 with TRBJ1-1, with TRBD1 matching 9 bases. CDR1 is LNHDA and CDR2 is SQIVND in the germline V gene (reference sequence). The CDR3 loop spans 15 amino acids. The V segment lost 6 bases and the J segment 4 bases; nucleotides outside the gene matches: 9. The CDR3 reads CASRTGTGTSTEAFF. DNA for the CDR3: TGTGCCAGTAGGACCGGGACAGGGACCAGCACTGAAGCTTTCTTT.

This CDR3 is CASSPPGRETQYF. The CDR3, as DNA: TGTGCCAGCAGCCCCCCGGGGAGGGAGACCCAGTACTTC. The chain links TRBV5-6 to TRBJ2-5, with D possibly TRBD2 on 6 matching bases. The CDR3 extends over 13 amino acids. From germline, CDR1 is SGHDT and CDR2 YYEEEE. V shed 4 bases and J shed 5 bases, with 12 bases lying between them.

V and J are TRBV6-5 and TRBJ1-5; perhaps TRBD1 as D (6 bases). Germline assignment: CDR1 MNHEY and CDR2 SVGAGI. Deletions cut 8 bases from V and 4 bases from J, with 12 bases between. This CDR3 is 13 amino acids long. CDR3 sequence: CASARGANQPQHF. As DNA, the CDR3 is TGTGCCAGCGCTAGGGGGGCGAATCAGCCCCAGCATTTT.

The J gene is TRBJ2-2, the V gene TRBV5-4; 7 bases agree with TRBD1. There are 15 residues in the CDR3. The germline V gene has CDR1 SGHNT and CDR2 YYREEE (reference sequence). The trim removed 1 base at V and 2 bases at J, leaving 2 bases unmatched. The CDR3 DNA sequence: TGTGCCAGCAGCTTGCGGGACAGTAACACCGGGGAGCTGTTTTTT. Translated, it gives CASSLRDSNTGELFF.

This chain links TRBV6-6 with TRBJ1-2, with D hard to call. The CDR3 covers 15 residues. Germline V gene data show CDR1 as MNHNY and CDR2 as SVGAGI (reference sequence). The ends were cut back, 2 bases at V and 8 bases at J, with 18 bases in the middle. CDR3 sequence reads: CASSYNLGKLGGYTF. The CDR3 DNA sequence: TGTGCCAGCAGTTACAATCTCGGGAAGTTAGGGGGCTACACCTTC.

The rearrangement uses TRBV14 and TRBJ2-7; TRBD1 matches 8 bases. Per germline, CDR1 SGHDN and CDR2 FVKESK. The CDR3 is 14 residues long. The V and J ends lost 4 bases and 4 bases, in that order; junction bases with no gene match: 6. CDR3 bases: TGTGCCAGCAGCCGCCGGGACAGGAATTACGAGCAGTACTTC. Translating gives CASSRRDRNYEQYF.

The chain joins TRBV29-1 to TRBJ1-5; D perhaps matches TRBD1 (6 bases). Germline CDR1 reads SQVTM; CDR2 reads ANQGSEA. This CDR3 comprises 14 residues. The germline V and J ends were trimmed by 6 bases and 6 bases, with 18 bases remaining between them. This CDR3 reads CSVSTEQGIQPQHF. The CDR3 DNA follows: TGCAGCGTCTCCACGGAACAGGGTATTCAGCCCCAGCATTTT.

This chain connects TRBV7-9 to TRBJ2-6; D uncertain. The CDR3 loop spans 15 amino acids. Germline CDR1 is SEHNR and CDR2 is FQNEAQ (reference sequence). The V end was cut by 1 base, the J end by 1 base, with 5 bases between. This chain's CDR3 is CASSLGRSGANVLTF. For the CDR3, the DNA is TGTGCCAGCAGCTTAGGAAGATCTGGGGCCAACGTCCTGACTTTC.

The V gene is TRBV29-1, the J gene TRBJ2-5; maybe TRBD1 (6 bases). Trimming stripped 3 bases from V and 7 bases from J, with 9 bases between. The CDR3 sequence is 11 residues long. The germline gives CDR1 SQVTM, CDR2 ANQGSEA. CDR3 in DNA: TGCAGCGTTGAGAGGGGGACGACCCAGTACTTC. Protein sequence: CSVERGTTQYF.

This chain uses TRBV4-2 with TRBJ1-5; D possibly corresponds to TRBD1 (5 bases). The CDR3 is 15 residues long. Germline loops: CDR1 LGHNA, CDR2 YNFKEQ. Deletions cut 6 bases from V and 0 bases from J, with 12 bases between. CDR3 amino acids: CASRTTDYSNQPQHF. CDR3 nucleotide sequence: TGTGCCAGCAGAACGACAGATTATAGCAATCAGCCCCAGCATTTT.

This CDR3 is CAWTPGTANTEAFF. The CDR3 nucleotides are TGTGCCTGGACCCCCGGGACGGCTAACACTGAAGCTTTCTTT. The chain uses TRBV30 and TRBJ1-1; TRBD1 is a possible D gene (5 bases). Trimming removed 4 bases from V and 2 bases from J, with 14 bases in between. Germline CDR1 is GTSNPN and CDR2 is SVGIG (reference sequence). The CDR3 spans 14 residues. Based on the CDR3 plus reference TRBV30 and TRBJ1-1, the full variable domain is SQTIHQWPATLVQPVGSPLSLECTVEGTSNPNLYWYRQAAGRGLQLLFYSVGIGQISSEVPQNLSASRPQDRQFILSSKKLLLSDSGFYLCAWTPGTANTEAFFGQGTRLTVV.

This rearrangement joins TRBV19 to TRBJ1-2; no definite D call. The CDR3 sequence is 15 residues long. The germline V gene encodes CDR1 LNHDA and CDR2 SQIVND (reference sequence). Trimming pared 8 bases from V and 5 bases from J, leaving 21 bases between. CDR3 nucleotide sequence: TGTGCCAGTGATGACCTTAAGGCGGTCGGATATGGCTACACCTTC. This encodes CASDDLKAVGYGYTF.

The chain recombines TRBV5-1 with TRBJ2-3; a weak D match, TRBD2 (5 bases). This CDR3 has 13 amino acids. The V and J ends lost 3 bases and 6 bases respectively, with 11 bases between them. Germline V gives CDR1 SGHRS, CDR2 YFSETQ. The CDR3 loop reads CASSSGIRDTQYF. The DNA for the CDR3 is TGCGCCAGCAGCTCGGGGATTAGGGATACGCAGTATTTT.

The chain joins TRBV30 to TRBJ1-1; possible D gene TRBD1, 5 bases. Germline values: CDR1 GTSNPN, CDR2 SVGIG (reference sequence). Deletions cut 0 bases from V and 0 bases from J, with 11 bases between. The CDR3 consists of 15 residues. The CDR3 loop reads CAWSVWGTVNTEAFF. CDR3 bases: TGTGCCTGGAGTGTGTGGGGGACTGTGAACACTGAAGCTTTCTTT.

This chain joins TRBV4-1 and TRBJ1-5; no reliable D call. The length of the CDR3 is 16 residues. Germline V gene lookup returns CDR1 MGHRA and CDR2 YSYEKL. With 0 bases removed from V and 1 base from J, the gap between germline ends came to 10 bases. The CDR3 loop reads CASSQDSGLSNQPQHF. CDR3 sequence (DNA): TGCGCCAGCAGCCAAGATTCAGGTCTAAGCAATCAGCCCCAGCATTTT.

V usage is TRBV9 and J usage is TRBJ1-2; D gene unclear. Germline V gene sequence: CDR1 SGDLS, CDR2 YYNGEE. The CDR3 runs 15 residues. V was trimmed by 0 bases and J by 2 bases, leaving 11 bases between them. In nucleotides, the CDR3 is TGTGCCAGCAGCGTAGGGTGGTCGGCGAACTATGGCTACACCTTC. Translated: CASSVGWSANYGYTF. Full variable domain (remainder filled in from reference TRBV9 and TRBJ1-2): DSGVTQTPKHLITATGQRVTLRCSPRSGDLSVYWYQQSLDQGLQFLIQYYNGEERAKGNILERFSAQQFPDLHSELNLSSLELGDSALYFCASSVGWSANYGYTFGSGTRLTVV.

The J gene is TRBJ2-1, the V gene TRBV13; D is uncertain. Trimming stripped 4 bases from V and 4 bases from J, with 14 bases between. Germline V lookup: CDR1 PRHDT, CDR2 FYEKMQ (reference sequence). The CDR3 is 15 residues long. CDR3 coding DNA: TGTGCCAGCAGCTACGAAATTGGAAAGTACAATGAGCAGTTCTTC. Translated, it gives CASSYEIGKYNEQFF.

The chain recombines TRBV9 with TRBJ2-1; 8 bases match TRBD2. The V gene's germline CDR1 is SGDLS and CDR2 YYNGEE. J lost 5 bases, V lost 0 bases, and 4 bases had no gene match. The CDR3 runs 15 residues. In nucleotides, the CDR3 is TGTGCCAGCAGCGTAGCCCCGGGGGGGGACAATGAGCAGTTCTTC. Its protein product is CASSVAPGGDNEQFF.

This chain uses TRBV11-2 with TRBJ1-1; TRBD1 aligns across 11 bases. V lost 1 base, J lost 3 bases, and 10 bases stayed unmatched. This CDR3 comprises 18 residues. Per germline, CDR1 SGHAT and CDR2 FQNNGV. In DNA form, the CDR3 reads TGTGCCAGCAGCTTAGGATACCGGGACAGGGGGTACCACACTGAAGCTTTCTTT. Its protein is CASSLGYRDRGYHTEAFF.

The chain recombines TRBV27 with TRBJ1-4; D gene unclear. The CDR3 consists of 15 residues. CDR1 and CDR2 from the germline V gene are MNHEY and SMNVEV (reference sequence). V gave up 9 bases and J gave up 2 bases, with 16 bases separating them. The DNA of the CDR3 is TGTGCCAGTTCTAATAGCCCGGCCACTAATGAAAAACTGTTTTTT. Amino acids: CASSNSPATNEKLFF.

The chain uses TRBV6-5 and TRBJ1-1, with unresolved D. Trimming cost V 2 bases and J 1 base, with 14 bases left between them. The CDR3 has 16 residues. Germline values: CDR1 MNHEY, CDR2 SVGAGI. CDR3 DNA: TGTGCCAGCAGTTACGCATCCAATAGGCCGAACACTGAAGCTTTCTTT. Translation gives CASSYASNRPNTEAFF.

The genes are TRBV6-1 and TRBJ1-3, with D hard to call. V shed 1 base and J shed 0 bases, with 4 bases lying between them. CDR3 length equals 14 residues. In germline, CDR1 is MNHNS, CDR2 SASEGT. The CDR3 loop reads CASSEGNSGNTIYF. CDR3 DNA: TGTGCCAGCAGTGAAGGGAACTCTGGAAACACCATATATTTT.

The sample holds one count of this clone. The gene calls are TRBV4-3 and TRBJ1-4; D remains ambiguous. CDR3 length equals 12 residues. Trimming cost V 3 bases and J 8 bases, with 7 bases left between them. From germline, CDR1 is LGHNA and CDR2 YSLEER. CDR3 residues: CASSHQNEKLFF. Here the CDR3 DNA reads TGCGCCAGCAGCCACCAGAACGAAAAACTGTTTTTT.

J is TRBJ2-7 and V is TRBV6-5; 7 positions match TRBD2. CDR3 size: 15 residues. CDR1 and CDR2 (germline): MNHEY, SVGAGI. The J segment lost 2 bases and the V segment lost 2 bases, leaving 6 bases of the junction unmatched. The CDR3 sequence: CASSYRPGLAYEQYF. CDR3 DNA sequence: TGTGCCAGCAGTTACAGGCCCGGACTAGCCTACGAGCAGTACTTC.

The V call is TRBV5-1, the J call TRBJ2-2; 12 bases match TRBD2. Germline V gene data show CDR1 as SGHRS and CDR2 as YFSETQ. The CDR3 sequence is 15 residues long. V gave up 2 bases and J gave up 5 bases; unmatched junction bases: 1. The CDR3 DNA reads as TGCGCCAGCAGCTTCCTAGCGGGGGGGACCGGGGAGCTGTTTTTT. Translated: CASSFLAGGTGELFF.